One sample yielded the 2 T cell receptor beta chains listed below, sequenced in a study of T cells in tumors after PD-1 blockade. Clones were read by immunoSEQ multiplex PCR, and TCRdb kept only the in-frame ones, dropping some. The data contain tens of thousands of clones, over 65% of them singletons. The sequences come from PBMCs, collected after anti-PD-1 treatment. The receptors shown here come from a human donor with basal cell carcinoma.

The chain links TRBV10-3 to TRBJ2-2; the D gene is possibly TRBD1 (5 bases). This CDR3 comprises 14 residues. CDR1 is ENHRY and CDR2 is SYGVKD in the germline V gene. The V end was cut by 8 bases, the J end by 5 bases, with 15 bases between. The CDR3 protein is CAIGASTGTGELFF. DNA for the CDR3: TGTGCCATCGGGGCATCTACCGGGACCGGGGAGCTGTTTTTT.

The rearrangement links TRBV5-6 to TRBJ2-7; 9 bases are shared with TRBD2. This CDR3 has 17 residues. The V gene end was trimmed by 6 bases and the J gene end by 2 bases; junction bases not matched to a gene: 15. Germline lookup yields CDR1 SGHDT and CDR2 YYEEEE. The CDR3 loop reads CASKLRGLAQNTYEQYF. The DNA of the CDR3 is TGTGCCAGCAAACTCCGTGGACTAGCGCAGAACACCTACGAGCAGTACTTC.